Below, 20 T cell receptor beta chains from the same sample are listed, as sequenced in a study of OX40 agonist ivuxolimab in advanced cancers. The method was immunoSEQ multiplex PCR; TCRdb's version includes in-frame clones alone and lacks a portion of them. The table shows tens of thousands of clones, with 85% to 90% occurring only once. The sample in question was CD4+ or CD8+ T cells sorted from blood, obtained in a trial of the OX40 agonist ivuxolimab. The source of these receptors is an adult with an advanced solid tumor such as melanoma, head and neck, liver or kidney cancer.

The chain is built from TRBV28 and TRBJ2-5; 9 bases match TRBD1. The CDR3 runs 16 residues. Germline loops: CDR1 MDHEN, CDR2 SYDVKM. Unmatched junction bases numbered 9, after V lost 3 bases and J lost 4 bases. The CDR3 sequence: CASSFTHPQGAETQYF. The CDR3 coding sequence is TGTGCCAGCAGTTTCACACACCCACAGGGGGCAGAGACCCAGTACTTC.

The CDR3 DNA follows: TGTGCCACTCATATACAGGGTTCGGACACCGGGGAGCTGTTTTTT. Translation gives CATHIQGSDTGELFF. The chain couples TRBV19 to TRBJ2-2; perhaps TRBD1 as D (6 bases). Trimming pared 10 bases from V and 3 bases from J, leaving 18 bases between. This CDR3 has 15 residues. Germline assignment: CDR1 LNHDA and CDR2 SQIVND (reference sequence).

The chain joins TRBV4-1 to TRBJ2-5, with 14 bases that match TRBD2. CDR1 and CDR2 from the germline V gene are MGHRA and YSYEKL. V trimming: 4 bases; J trimming: 4 bases; junction bases outside the gene matches: 2. The CDR3 extends over 15 amino acids. The CDR3 nucleotides are TGCGCCAGCAGCCTAGGACTAGCGGGAGGAGAGACCCAGTACTTC. Translated, it gives CASSLGLAGGETQYF.

The rearrangement links TRBV5-6 to TRBJ1-3; D remains unclear. The V and J ends lost 2 bases and 1 base respectively, with 13 bases between them. The CDR3 loop spans 16 amino acids. CDR1 and CDR2 (germline): SGHDT, YYEEEE. CDR3 sequence (DNA): TGTGCCAGCAGCTTATGGACCCTGGGGTCTGGAAACACCATATATTTT. This translates into CASSLWTLGSGNTIYF.

The V gene is TRBV5-4, the J gene TRBJ1-6; 8 bases are shared with TRBD1. Germline trimming cut 4 bases from V and 14 bases from J; bases unmatched to any gene: 14. The V gene's germline CDR1 is SGHNT and CDR2 YYREEE (reference sequence). The CDR3 length is 15 residues. The CDR3 nucleotides are TGTGCCAGCAGCCCAACGGGGACAGGAGGCGTGGCCCTCCACTTT. Its translation is CASSPTGTGGVALHF. Full variable domain (remainder filled in from reference TRBV5-4 and TRBJ1-6): ETGVTQSPTHLIKTRGQQVTLRCSSQSGHNTVSWYQQALGQGPQFIFQYYREEENGRGNFPPRFSGLQFPNYSSELNVNALELDDSALYLCASSPTGTGGVALHFGNGTRLTVT.

The V call is TRBV10-3, the J call TRBJ1-4; the match to TRBD1 covers 9 bases. Germline V gives CDR1 ENHRY, CDR2 SYGVKD. The CDR3 length is 13 residues. J gave up 4 bases and V 10 bases, and 4 bases lay outside the gene matches. CDR3 in amino acids: CATRGQGNEKLFF. In nucleotides, the CDR3 is TGTGCCACGCGGGGACAGGGTAATGAAAAACTGTTTTTT.

J is TRBJ2-2 and V is TRBV5-1; D ambiguous. Germline V lookup: CDR1 SGHRS, CDR2 YFSETQ. Between the trimmed V and J ends, which lost 0 bases and 4 bases, there was a span of 13 bases. There are 16 residues in the CDR3. DNA for the CDR3: TGCGCCAGCAGCTTGGTGGTAGCCCGCACCACCGGGGAGCTGTTTTTT. Translated, it gives CASSLVVARTTGELFF. Full variable domain (rest looked up from reference TRBV5-1 and TRBJ2-2): KAGVTQTPRYLIKTRGQQVTLSCSPISGHRSVSWYQQTPGQGLQFLFEYFSETQRNKGNFPGRFSGRQFSNSRSEMNVSTLELGDSALYLCASSLVVARTTGELFFGEGSRLTVL.

V is TRBV10-1 and J is TRBJ2-5; no clear D. The CDR3 contains 16 residues. The V gene's germline CDR1 is WNHNN and CDR2 SYGVQD (reference sequence). Trimming shortened V by 3 bases and J by 2 bases, and 16 bases separated the two germline ends. This CDR3 is CASSDGEALPQETQYF. The CDR3 DNA follows: TGCGCCAGCAGTGACGGCGAGGCACTCCCACAAGAGACCCAGTACTTC.

The rearrangement joins TRBV6-1 to TRBJ1-1; D uncertain. The length of the CDR3 is 12 residues. Germline-derived CDR1 and CDR2 are MNHNS and SASEGT. V lost 8 bases, J lost 5 bases, and 12 bases lay in between. CDR3 sequence: CASYEGRTEAFF. CDR3 DNA: TGTGCCAGCTACGAGGGAAGAACTGAAGCTTTCTTT.

This clone was seen only once. This chain uses TRBV4-2 with TRBJ2-3; 8 bases are shared with TRBD2. Looked up from germline, CDR1 is LGHNA and CDR2 is YNFKEQ. J was trimmed by 1 base and V by 0 bases; bases with no gene match: 12. The CDR3 extends over 19 amino acids. The CDR3: CASSQEEIATSARTDTQYF. The CDR3 nucleotides read TGTGCCAGCAGCCAAGAAGAAATCGCGACTAGCGCCCGCACAGATACGCAGTATTTT.

V and J are TRBV2 and TRBJ1-5, with D possibly TRBD1 on 5 matching bases. The CDR3 covers 15 residues. CDR1 is SNHLY and CDR2 is FYNNEI in the germline V gene. The germline V and J ends were trimmed by 6 bases and 2 bases, with 14 bases remaining between them. CDR3: CASSDTWGGNQPQHF. For the CDR3, the DNA is TGTGCCAGCAGCGACACGTGGGGGGGCAATCAGCCCCAGCATTTT.

The genes are TRBV14 and TRBJ2-3, with 7 bases fitting TRBD2. Germline assignment: CDR1 SGHDN and CDR2 FVKESK. The CDR3 is 15 amino acids. With 6 bases clipped from V and 1 base from J, the junction kept 7 bases outside the gene matches. In nucleotides, the CDR3 is TGTGCCAGCAGTGATTCGGGGAGGGGCACAGATACGCAGTATTTT. It translates to CASSDSGRGTDTQYF. Using reference TRBV14 and TRBJ2-3 for the parts outside the CDR3, the full variable domain is EAGVTQFPSHSVIEKGQTVTLRCDPISGHDNLYWYRRVMGKEIKFLLHFVKESKQDESGMPNNRFLAERTGGTYSTLKVQPAELEDSGVYFCASSDSGRGTDTQYFGPGTRLTVL.

The rearrangement uses TRBV19 and TRBJ1-2; TRBD1 matches 7 bases. CDR3 size: 14 residues. Germline CDR1 is LNHDA and CDR2 is SQIVND (reference sequence). The trim removed 7 bases at V and 8 bases at J, leaving 13 bases unmatched. CDR3 sequence (DNA): TGTGCCAGTACCCCAAACCACGACAGGGACGGCTACACCTTC. This encodes CASTPNHDRDGYTF. The full variable domain, rest sourced from reference TRBV19 and TRBJ1-2, is DGGITQSPKYLFRKEGQNVTLSCEQNLNHDAMYWYRQDPGQGLRLIYYSQIVNDFQKGDIAEGYSVSREKKESFPLTVTSAQKNPTAFYLCASTPNHDRDGYTFGSGTRLTVV.

V is TRBV14 and J is TRBJ2-1; D gene uncertain. The CDR3 has 16 residues. The V end was cut by 2 bases, the J end by 2 bases, with 13 bases between. Looked up from germline, CDR1 is SGHDN and CDR2 is FVKESK. CDR3 coding DNA: TGTGCCAGCAGCCAACGGTTACTGGTTGCCTACAATGAGCAGTTCTTC. Amino acid sequence: CASSQRLLVAYNEQFF.

The J gene is TRBJ1-4, the V gene TRBV27, with D perhaps TRBD1 (6 bases). The CDR3 has 14 amino acids. Per germline, CDR1 MNHEY and CDR2 SMNVEV (reference sequence). Trimming removed 5 bases at V and 8 bases at J, with 15 bases between. DNA of the CDR3: TGTGCCAGCAGTCGGGGGGCGGGGCGGGAAAAACTGTTTTTT. Translation: CASSRGAGREKLFF.

The chain links TRBV5-4 to TRBJ2-5; 11 nucleotides align to TRBD2. With V trimmed by 0 bases and J by 2 bases, 3 bases remained unmatched. Germline CDR1 SGHNT, CDR2 YYREEE (reference sequence). The CDR3 consists of 16 residues. As DNA, the CDR3 is TGTGCCAGCAGCTTGGGAGTAGCGGGGGGGCAAGAGACCCAGTACTTC. Protein sequence: CASSLGVAGGQETQYF.

This chain joins TRBV14 and TRBJ1-3, with TRBD1 matching 7 bases. Germline CDR1 and CDR2: SGHDN and FVKESK. The CDR3 totals 15 residues. V was clipped by 5 bases and J by 2 bases; unmatched bases: 6. The CDR3 DNA is TGTGCCAGCAGCTTTGTAGGGACAGCTGGAAACACCATATATTTT. Residues: CASSFVGTAGNTIYF. The full variable domain, with the rest looked up from reference TRBV14 and TRBJ1-3, is EAGVTQFPSHSVIEKGQTVTLRCDPISGHDNLYWYRRVMGKEIKFLLHFVKESKQDESGMPNNRFLAERTGGTYSTLKVQPAELEDSGVYFCASSFVGTAGNTIYFGEGSWLTVV.

The chain employs TRBV18 and TRBJ2-7; possibly TRBD1 for D (6 bases). The germline CDR1 and CDR2 sequences are KGHSH and LQKENI. V was pared by 6 bases and J by 7 bases, with 28 bases between. This CDR3 is 17 amino acids long. Here the CDR3 reads CASSKASLGVGAAEQYF. The CDR3 coding sequence is TGTGCCAGCTCCAAGGCATCGTTGGGGGTGGGGGCGGCGGAGCAGTACTTC.

This rearrangement joins TRBV9 to TRBJ2-2; TRBD1 matches 8 bases. Germline V gene sequence: CDR1 SGDLS, CDR2 YYNGEE. V was clipped by 4 bases and J by 1 base; unmatched bases: 6. This CDR3 region has 16 residues. CDR3 nucleotides: TGTGCCAGCAGCACCCGACAGGGGTTGAACACCGGGGAGCTGTTTTTT. Amino acid sequence: CASSTRQGLNTGELFF.

The chain combines TRBV7-2 with TRBJ2-4; D not certain. Per the germline V gene, CDR1 is SGHTA and CDR2 is FQGNSA. V lost 3 bases to trimming and J lost 0 bases, with 3 bases between them. CDR3 length: 13 residues. CDR3: CASSFLAKNIQYF. CDR3 DNA: TGTGCCAGCAGCTTTCTAGCCAAAAACATTCAGTACTTC. Based on the CDR3 plus reference TRBV7-2 and TRBJ2-4, the full variable domain is GAGVSQSPSNKVTEKGKDVELRCDPISGHTALYWYRQSLGQGLEFLIYFQGNSAPDKSGLPSDRFSAERTGGSVSTLTIQRTQQEDSAVYLCASSFLAKNIQYFGAGTRLSVL.